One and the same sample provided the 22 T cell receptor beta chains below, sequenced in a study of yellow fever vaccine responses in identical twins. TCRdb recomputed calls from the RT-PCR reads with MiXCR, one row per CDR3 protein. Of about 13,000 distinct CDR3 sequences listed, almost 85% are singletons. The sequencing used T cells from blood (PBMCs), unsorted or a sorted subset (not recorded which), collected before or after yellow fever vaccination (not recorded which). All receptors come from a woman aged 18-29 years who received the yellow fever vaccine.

DNA of the CDR3: TGCGCCAGCAGCCAAGCTCATCCGGGGAACTATGGCTACACCTTC. Its protein is CASSQAHPGNYGYTF. J is TRBJ1-2 and V is TRBV4-1; D unresolved. Trimming took 1 base from V and 2 from J, leaving 11 bases between them. Germline V gene sequence: CDR1 MGHRA, CDR2 YSYEKL. The CDR3 is 15 residues long.

The CDR3 loop is CASSFSGGLTQYF. CDR3 nucleotide sequence: TGTGCCAGCAGCTTTAGCGGGGGGCTCACGCAGTATTTT. This chain connects TRBV11-2 to TRBJ2-3; 10 nucleotides align to TRBD2. The CDR3 runs 13 residues. Germline-derived CDR1 and CDR2 are SGHAT and FQNNGV. The junction had 3 bases not matched to a gene; V was cut back by 3 bases and J by 9 bases.

As DNA, the CDR3 is TGTGCCAGCAGTCCCACTCGGGAGACCCAGTACTTC. This codes for CASSPTRETQYF. The chain employs TRBV11-2 and TRBJ2-5; unclear D gene. The CDR3 has 12 residues. The germline gives CDR1 SGHAT, CDR2 FQNNGV. The germline V and J ends were trimmed by 6 bases and 5 bases, with 10 bases remaining between them.

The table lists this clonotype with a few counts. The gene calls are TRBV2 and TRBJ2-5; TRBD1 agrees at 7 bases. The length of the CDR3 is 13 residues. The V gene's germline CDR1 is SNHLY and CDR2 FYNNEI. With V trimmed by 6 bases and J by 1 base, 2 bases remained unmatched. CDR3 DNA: TGTGCCAGCAGCGGGGACAGCCAAGAGACCCAGTACTTC. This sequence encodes CASSGDSQETQYF.

CDR3 in amino acids: CSASGTSLETQYF. Written as DNA, the CDR3 is TGCAGTGCTTCCGGGACTAGCTTAGAGACCCAGTACTTC. The genes are TRBV20-1 and TRBJ2-5; TRBD2 aligns across 9 bases. The CDR3 has 13 residues. V lost 5 bases, J lost 4 bases, and 5 bases stayed unmatched. Germline assignment: CDR1 DFQATT and CDR2 SNEGSKA (reference sequence).

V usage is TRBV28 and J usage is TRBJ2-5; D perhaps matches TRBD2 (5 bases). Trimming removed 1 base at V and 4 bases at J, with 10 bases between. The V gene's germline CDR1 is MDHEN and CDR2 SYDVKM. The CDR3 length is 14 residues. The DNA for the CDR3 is TGTGCCAGCAGTTTATTAATCGGAGGAGAGACCCAGTACTTC. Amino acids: CASSLLIGGETQYF.

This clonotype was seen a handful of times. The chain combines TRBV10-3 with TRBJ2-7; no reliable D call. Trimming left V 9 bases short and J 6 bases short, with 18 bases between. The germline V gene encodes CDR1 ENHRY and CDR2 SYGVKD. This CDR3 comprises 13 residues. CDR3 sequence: CAMTPTADGEQYF. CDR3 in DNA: TGTGCCATGACCCCGACCGCCGATGGCGAGCAGTACTTC.

The CDR3 here is CASSYLPTSTDTQYF. The CDR3 DNA reads as TGTGCCAGCAGTTATTTACCGACTAGCACAGATACGCAGTATTTT. The chain employs TRBV6-9 and TRBJ2-3; D gene ambiguous. The germline V gene has CDR1 MNHGY and CDR2 SVAAGI. V lost 1 base and J 0 bases, leaving 8 bases between the germline ends. The CDR3 loop spans 15 amino acids.

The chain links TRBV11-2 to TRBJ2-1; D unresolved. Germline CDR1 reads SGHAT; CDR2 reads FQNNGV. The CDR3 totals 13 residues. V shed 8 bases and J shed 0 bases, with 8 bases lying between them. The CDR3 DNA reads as TGTGCCAGCGGGCGGAACTCCTACAATGAGCAGTTCTTC. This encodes CASGRNSYNEQFF.

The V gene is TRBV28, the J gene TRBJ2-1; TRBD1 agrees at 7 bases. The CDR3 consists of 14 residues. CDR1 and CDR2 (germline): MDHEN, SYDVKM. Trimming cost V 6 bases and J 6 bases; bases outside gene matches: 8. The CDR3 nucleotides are TGTGCCAGCAGCTCAGGGGGTATGGTCAATGAGCAGTTCTTC. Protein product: CASSSGGMVNEQFF.

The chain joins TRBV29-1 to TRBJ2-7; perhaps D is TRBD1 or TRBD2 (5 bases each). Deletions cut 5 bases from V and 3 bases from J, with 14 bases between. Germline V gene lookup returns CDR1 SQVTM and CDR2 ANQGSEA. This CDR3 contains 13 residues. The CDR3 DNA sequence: TGCAGCGTTCGCCGGGACGGAGACTACGAGCAGTACTTC. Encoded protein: CSVRRDGDYEQYF.

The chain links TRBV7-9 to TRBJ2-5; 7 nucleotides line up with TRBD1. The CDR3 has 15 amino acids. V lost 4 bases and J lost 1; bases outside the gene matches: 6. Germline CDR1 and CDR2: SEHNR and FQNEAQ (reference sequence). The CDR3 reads CASSSQGDAQETQYF. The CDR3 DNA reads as TGTGCCAGCAGCTCTCAGGGGGATGCCCAAGAGACCCAGTACTTC.

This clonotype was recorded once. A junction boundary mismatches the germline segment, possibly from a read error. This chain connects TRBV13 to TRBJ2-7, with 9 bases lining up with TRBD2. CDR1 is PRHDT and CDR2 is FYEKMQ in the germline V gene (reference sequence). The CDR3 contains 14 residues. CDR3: CASQPGLASYEQYF. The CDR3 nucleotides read TGTGCCAGCCAACCGGGACTAGCCTCCTACGAGCAATACTTC.

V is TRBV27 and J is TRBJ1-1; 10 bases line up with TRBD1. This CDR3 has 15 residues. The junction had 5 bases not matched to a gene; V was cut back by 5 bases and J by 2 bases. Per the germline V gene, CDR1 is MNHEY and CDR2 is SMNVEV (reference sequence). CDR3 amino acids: CASSLDRGRNTEAFF. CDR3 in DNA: TGTGCCAGCAGTCTCGACAGGGGGCGAAACACTGAAGCTTTCTTT.

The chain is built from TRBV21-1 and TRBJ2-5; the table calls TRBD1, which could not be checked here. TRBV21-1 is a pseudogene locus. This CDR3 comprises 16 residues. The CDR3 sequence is CASSKEGQKYQETQYF. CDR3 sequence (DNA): TGTGCCAGCAGCAAAGAAGGACAAAAGTACCAAGAGACCCAGTACTTC.

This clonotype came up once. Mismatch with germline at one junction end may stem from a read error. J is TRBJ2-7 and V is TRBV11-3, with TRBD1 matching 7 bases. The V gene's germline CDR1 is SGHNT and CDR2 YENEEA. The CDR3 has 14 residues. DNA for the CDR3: TGTGCCAGCAGCAAGAGGGACAGCTCCTACGAGCGGTACTTC. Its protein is CASSKRDSSYERYF.

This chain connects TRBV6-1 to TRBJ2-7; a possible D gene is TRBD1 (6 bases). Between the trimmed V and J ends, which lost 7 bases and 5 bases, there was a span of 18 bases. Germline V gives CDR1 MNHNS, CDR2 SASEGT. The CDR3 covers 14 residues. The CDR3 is CASMVYQGNHEQYF. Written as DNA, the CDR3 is TGTGCCAGCATGGTCTATCAGGGGAACCACGAGCAGTACTTC.

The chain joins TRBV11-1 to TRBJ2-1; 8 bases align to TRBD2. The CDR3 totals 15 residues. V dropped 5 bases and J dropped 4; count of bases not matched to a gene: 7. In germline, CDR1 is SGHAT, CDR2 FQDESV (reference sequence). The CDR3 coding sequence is TGTGCCAGCAGCCCCGGGAGGGGGAAATACAATGAGCAGTTCTTC. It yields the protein CASSPGRGKYNEQFF.

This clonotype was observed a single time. The CDR3 DNA is TGTGCCAGCAGTGAACAGACGAACACTGAAGCTTTCTTT. It is translated as CASSEQTNTEAFF. The chain is built from TRBV2 and TRBJ1-1; no clear D. The CDR3 sequence is 13 residues long. Trimming shortened V by 2 bases and J by 1 base, and 5 bases separated the two germline ends. The germline CDR1 and CDR2 sequences are SNHLY and FYNNEI.

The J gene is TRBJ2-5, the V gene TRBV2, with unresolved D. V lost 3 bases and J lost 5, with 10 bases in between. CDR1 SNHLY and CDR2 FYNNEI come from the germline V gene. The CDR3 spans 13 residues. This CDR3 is CASSEELDETQYF. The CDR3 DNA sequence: TGTGCCAGCAGTGAGGAGCTGGACGAGACCCAGTACTTC.

The CDR3 DNA reads TGTGCCAGCAGTTTAATGGTAGAATATGGCTACACCTTC. It is translated as CASSLMVEYGYTF. V gene TRBV28 combines with J gene TRBJ1-2, with unresolved D. Germline CDR1 is MDHEN and CDR2 is SYDVKM. The CDR3 has 13 residues. Trimming left V 2 bases short and J 5 bases short, with 9 bases between.

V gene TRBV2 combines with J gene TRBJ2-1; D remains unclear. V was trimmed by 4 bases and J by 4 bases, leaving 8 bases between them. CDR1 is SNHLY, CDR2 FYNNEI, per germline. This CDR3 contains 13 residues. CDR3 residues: CASSVTKYNEQFF. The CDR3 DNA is TGTGCCAGCAGTGTCACTAAATACAATGAGCAGTTCTTC.